This T cell receptor (beta chain) appears in the sequencing data of a study of glioma-infiltrating T cells. Overall study findings and caveats: Non-neoplastic patients had below-expected tissue-blood divergence, while all gliomas exceeded expectation. Patients with low tissue-blood divergence carried a signature set of shared blood CDR3 motifs.

To note about this clonotype: Its antigen is unidentified.

The iRepertoire nested amplicon-rescue multiplex PCR amplified TCR alpha and beta CDR3s from RNA. For one-step reverse transcription and amplification, 100-400 ng of tissue mRNA or PBMC total RNA was used. TCRdb reprocessed the multiplex PCR reads with MiXCR, giving one entry per CDR3 protein. This sample has roughly 350,000 distinct CDR3 sequences, with around 45% found just once. The CDR3 covers 13 residues. Losses at the gene ends were 8 bases for V and 2 bases for J; bases not matched to a gene: 8. The germline gives CDR1 DFQATT, CDR2 SNEGSKA (reference sequence). The chain is built from TRBV20-1 and TRBJ2-7; the match to TRBD1 covers 8 bases. The sample comprised glioma tissue, nonneoplastic brain tissue, or PBMCs (not recorded which). This receptor was taken from a human donor with low-grade glioma or glioblastoma, undergoing nonglioma brain surgery, or in good health (not recorded which). In DNA form, the CDR3 reads TGCAGTACTCAAGAACAGGGGGCCTACGAGCAGTACTTC. It translates to CSTQEQGAYEQYF.